The 9 T cell receptor beta chains given below trace back to one sample, sequenced in a study of shared clonotypes between healthy human individuals. Method: immunoSEQ multiplex PCR; TCRdb's copy keeps in-frame clones and lacks some. The sample records more than 1 million clones, approximately 80% being singletons. Sequencing was carried out using memory CD4+ T cells from PBMCs. Subset meaning: CD45RA-negative fraction. The receptors stem from a man between 18 and 35 years old in good health. Some clones in this sample may be carry-over from other donors' samples.

This chain connects TRBV18 to TRBJ1-1; unclear D gene. The ends were cut back, 0 bases at V and 2 bases at J, with 7 bases in the middle. Germline V gives CDR1 KGHSH, CDR2 LQKENI. This CDR3 region has 14 residues. CDR3 sequence: CASSPPFVNTEAFF. DNA for the CDR3: TGTGCCAGCTCACCACCATTTGTAAACACTGAAGCTTTCTTT.

On this clone: Relative to the germline gene, one junction end is altered; a read error may explain this. The rearrangement links TRBV7-9 to TRBJ1-2, with 7 bases fitting TRBD1. The CDR3 loop spans 15 amino acids. The germline CDR1 and CDR2 sequences are SEHNR and FQNEAQ (reference sequence). The CDR3 bases are TGTGCCAGCAGCTTAGCGCGCTTTTTTGCTGGACAGGCCGACTTC. Encoded protein: CASSLARFFAGQADF.

The chain uses TRBV30 and TRBJ2-2; tentatively, D is TRBD1 (5 bases). The CDR3 spans 17 residues. The ends were cut back, 2 bases at V and 3 bases at J, with 19 bases in the middle. Germline CDR1 GTSNPN, CDR2 SVGIG (reference sequence). CDR3: CAWSRGRYTRDTGELFF. The CDR3 bases are TGTGCCTGGAGTAGGGGCCGGTATACCCGAGACACCGGGGAGCTGTTTTTT.

The genes are TRBV18 and TRBJ2-4; D ambiguous. Germline CDR1 KGHSH, CDR2 LQKENI. The V gene lost 0 bases and the J gene lost 0 bases, with 9 bases spanning the gap. CDR3 length: 16 amino acids. In DNA form, the CDR3 reads TGTGCCAGCTCACCACCGGGTCAGCTAGCCAAAAACATTCAGTACTTC. It specifies CASSPPGQLAKNIQYF.

Turning to this clone: The sample contains more than one DNA sequence encoding this CDR3. The rearrangement joins TRBV18 to TRBJ2-5; D possibly corresponds to TRBD2 (6 bases). The CDR3 is 13 residues long. Germline V gives CDR1 KGHSH, CDR2 LQKENI. Trimming removed 2 bases at V and 5 bases at J, with 9 bases between. The CDR3 DNA reads as TGTGCCAGCTCACCAGCGGGGACGGAGACCCAGTACTTC. It encodes CASSPAGTETQYF.

Of note for this clone: Distinct nucleotide sequences in the sample also encode this CDR3. The DNA for the CDR3 is TGTGCCAGCAGCGCCCCCACAGATACGCAGTATTTT. This sequence encodes CASSAPTDTQYF. This sequence joins TRBV9 and TRBJ2-3; D gene ambiguous. Germline CDR1 reads SGDLS; CDR2 reads YYNGEE. The CDR3 runs 12 residues. Trimming removed 3 bases at V and 2 bases at J, with 4 bases between.

The V gene is TRBV2, the J gene TRBJ2-1; tentative D call: TRBD1 (6 bases). Trimming took 5 bases from V and 2 from J, leaving 16 bases between them. This CDR3 spans 16 amino acids. Germline V lookup: CDR1 SNHLY, CDR2 FYNNEI. This CDR3 reads CASSSPGRGTYNEQFF. The CDR3 DNA reads as TGTGCCAGCAGTTCCCCTGGCAGGGGTACCTACAATGAGCAGTTCTTC.

This sequence joins TRBV6-1 and TRBJ2-1; D is ambiguous. Germline loops: CDR1 MNHNS, CDR2 SASEGT. V gave up 8 bases and J gave up 3 bases, with 17 bases separating them. CDR3 length: 15 residues. Here the CDR3 DNA reads TGTGCCAGCCGGACCCGGTTGCGCCGCTACAATGAGCAGTTCTTC. Its translation is CASRTRLRRYNEQFF.

This chain joins TRBV4-1 and TRBJ2-5; 11 bases agree with TRBD2. This CDR3 is 15 amino acids long. V was clipped by 1 base and J by 5 bases; unmatched bases: 3. Germline V gene sequence: CDR1 MGHRA, CDR2 YSYEKL. The CDR3 region has the DNA TGCGCCAGCAGCCAAGCGACTAGCGGGATCGAGACCCAGTACTTC. It specifies CASSQATSGIETQYF.